These 2 T cell receptor beta chains originate from one sample sequenced in a study of blood T cell repertoires in COVID-19. The data were produced by immunoSEQ multiplex PCR, yet TCRdb's version contains in-frame clones alone and is incomplete. The profile shows some 66,000 clones, more than 70% of them singletons. Input material: peripheral blood. These TCRs come from a man aged 45-60 years with active COVID-19.

The chain uses TRBV18 and TRBJ1-1, with TRBD1 as a possible D gene (5 bases). V was cut by 6 bases and J by 4 bases, with 12 bases left in between. The germline V gene encodes CDR1 KGHSH and CDR2 LQKENI. The CDR3 totals 13 residues. CDR3 loop: CASSQGFSTEAFF. CDR3 nucleotide sequence: TGTGCCAGCTCCCAGGGTTTCTCCACTGAAGCTTTCTTT.

The chain links TRBV19 to TRBJ1-5, with 8 bases that match TRBD1. Germline lookup yields CDR1 LNHDA and CDR2 SQIVND (reference sequence). V shed 3 bases and J 1 base; nucleotides not matched to a gene: 11. The CDR3 totals 18 residues. The CDR3: CASSITGRGHGSNQPQHF. CDR3 DNA: TGTGCCAGTAGTATCACGGGCAGGGGGCACGGGAGCAATCAGCCCCAGCATTTT.